Shown below are 5 T cell receptor beta chains from a single sample sequenced in a study of cytomegalovirus exposure and HLA in healthy donors (dated by TCRdb to the late 2010s). Library preparation was by the immunoSEQ multiplex PCR assay. The multiplex PCR relied on a mix of 60 forward primers for TCR Vbeta segments and 13 reverse primers for TCR Jbeta segments. TCRdb holds this immuneACCESS table with in-frame rearrangements only. Some clones are missing; in checked studies, unresolved V genes explain under half, and the rest has no known cause. This sample comprises 150,000 to 250,000 clones, over 65% of them detected only once. Approximately 0.098% of the sample rests with the top ten. Sample: PBMCs. The receptors originated from a boy aged 2-9 years in good health and CMV-seronegative.

This chain links TRBV2 with TRBJ1-2; D possibly corresponds to TRBD1 (6 bases). The CDR3 contains 13 residues. Germline CDR1 and CDR2: SNHLY and FYNNEI. Trimming cost V 6 bases and J 7 bases, with 15 bases left between them. The CDR3 here is CASSQLNRVGYTF. The DNA for the CDR3 is TGTGCCAGCAGCCAACTCAACAGGGTTGGCTACACCTTC.

The V gene is TRBV5-4, the J gene TRBJ1-1, with D hard to call. Germline V gene lookup returns CDR1 SGHNT and CDR2 YYREEE (reference sequence). The CDR3 sequence is 13 residues long. V was clipped by 0 bases and J by 0 bases, with 3 bases between them. The CDR3 region is CASSLVLNTEAFF. In DNA, the CDR3 is TGTGCCAGCAGCTTGGTATTGAACACTGAAGCTTTCTTT.

This chain joins TRBV12-2 and TRBJ2-2; TRBD2 is taken as the D call from the table, unchecked against the DNA. TRBV12-2 is termed a pseudogene. The CDR3 has 13 residues. CDR3 in amino acids: CASRPERAGELFF. The CDR3 DNA is TGTGCAAGTCGCCCAGAGAGGGCCGGGGAGCTGTTTTTT.

This rearrangement joins TRBV5-1 to TRBJ1-1; TRBD1 aligns across 8 bases. CDR3 size: 13 residues. V was pared by 0 bases and J by 6 bases, with 1 base of the junction left unmatched. From germline, CDR1 is SGHRS and CDR2 YFSETQ. In nucleotides, the CDR3 is TGCGCCAGCAGCTTGGGACAGGGGTCTGAAGCTTTCTTT. It is translated as CASSLGQGSEAFF.

The chain joins TRBV10-3 to TRBJ2-2, with 15 bases that match TRBD2. In germline, CDR1 is ENHRY, CDR2 SYGVKD. J gave up 0 bases and V 4 bases, and 0 bases lay outside the gene matches. This CDR3 is built from 17 residues. The CDR3 reads CAISGTSGGANTGELFF. The CDR3 region has the DNA TGTGCCATCAGTGGGACTAGCGGGGGGGCGAACACCGGGGAGCTGTTTTTT.